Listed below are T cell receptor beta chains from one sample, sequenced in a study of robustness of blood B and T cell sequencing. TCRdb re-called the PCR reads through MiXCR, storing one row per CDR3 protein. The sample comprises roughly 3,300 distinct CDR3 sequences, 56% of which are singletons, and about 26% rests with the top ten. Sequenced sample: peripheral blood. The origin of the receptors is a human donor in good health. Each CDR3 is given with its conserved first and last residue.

CSALGTVAGPQHF | TRBJ1-5 | TRBV29-1
CSVGTGASYEQYF | TRBJ2-7 | TRBV29-1
CARRTFSNGQYF | TRBJ2-7 | TRBV5-3
CASSPEQGAHNEQFF | TRBJ2-1 | TRBV18
CASSLRDRGTYEQYF | TRBJ2-7 | TRBV5-1
CAWSQGAGTEAFF | TRBJ1-1 | TRBV30
CASSIQNTGELFF | TRBJ2-2 | TRBV12-3/TRBV12-4
CSAGEDRAGGSPLHF | TRBJ1-6 | TRBV20-1
CASSQRRNTEAFF | TRBJ1-1 | TRBV7-9
CASSYKGNYGYTF | TRBJ1-2 | TRBV6-5
CASSSPGETQYF | TRBJ2-5 | TRBV7-3
CAWSVQGGGYTF | TRBJ1-2 | TRBV30
CASSPTGYNEQFF | TRBJ2-1 | TRBV6-1
CSARDSPTDTQYF | TRBJ2-3 | TRBV20-1
CASSLGTGGYRSPLHF | TRBJ1-6 | TRBV5-6
CAISEGDTSYEQYF | TRBJ2-7 | TRBV10-3
CASSEALGGLNTEAFF | TRBJ1-1 | TRBV2
CATSRDFIHYGYTF | TRBJ1-2 | TRBV15
CSVEDVGGASYNEQFF | TRBJ2-1 | TRBV29-1
CASSLRGEYEQYF | TRBJ2-7 | TRBV12-3/TRBV12-4
CASSLGQTHGYGYTF | TRBJ1-2 | TRBV5-1
CATSRNYGNQPQHF | TRBJ1-5 | TRBV15
CASRDISYEQYF | TRBJ2-7 | TRBV28
CAWSQDRGLYTEAFF | TRBJ1-1 | TRBV30
CATSREAGPYEQYF | TRBJ2-7 | TRBV15
CASIRTSSSYNEQFF | TRBJ2-1 | TRBV7-8
CSATAGSYTGELFF | TRBJ2-2 | TRBV29-1
CASSLERTIYEQYF | TRBJ2-7 | TRBV5-5
CAWSRLGEKLFF | TRBJ1-4 | TRBV30
CASSAVQGLYNEQYF | TRBJ2-7 | TRBV5-1
CASSLRGQGLYYGYTF | TRBJ1-2 | TRBV3-1
CSARPRGTGEIYGYTF | TRBJ1-2 | TRBV20-1
CSVGTGNTEAFF | TRBJ1-1 | TRBV29-1
CSATPWRQGHYEQYF | TRBJ2-7 | TRBV20-1
CSAGSSYNEQFF | TRBJ2-1 | TRBV20-1
CASSLGTEPGWTQYF | TRBJ2-3 | TRBV5-1
CASSVGRNMNTEAFF | TRBJ1-1 | TRBV9
CASSHTNPTDTQYF | TRBJ2-3 | TRBV11-1
CASSQAAVPGSPLHF | TRBJ1-6 | TRBV3-1
CASSLESGVTYEQYF | TRBJ2-7 | TRBV7-6
CSASPSSGANVLTF | TRBJ2-6 | TRBV20-1
CASNVDVDRGYGYTF | TRBJ1-2 | TRBV9
CASSYREGGGDYGHTF | TRBJ1-2 | TRBV6-5
CASSQEGVTEAFF | TRBJ1-1 | TRBV3-1
CASRDRQGALTGELFF | TRBJ2-2 | TRBV6-4